The entry below gives a single T cell receptor beta chain sequence along with its context. This record belongs to a study of blood T cell repertoires in COVID-19. Study-level information: Whether acute or convalescent, the COVID-19 samples came from the United States, Italy and Spain.

In the original workflow: The authors estimated nucleated cell counts from reference gene primer amplification. Libraries were prepared by immunoSEQ multiplex PCR; TCRdb keeps only in-frame clonotypes and omits some of them. D and trimming come from the DNA, and the V and J calls and clone size come from that table. The data show about 490,000 clones, roughly 85% seen once. J lost 6 bases, V lost 0 bases, and 6 bases had no gene match. The CDR3 sequence is 15 residues long. Germline V gene sequence: CDR1 SGDLS, CDR2 YYNGEE. The source is a human donor in a cohort sampled during active COVID-19. The chain carries TRBV9 and TRBJ2-7; TRBD2 aligns across 10 bases. The sample taken for sequencing was peripheral blood. The CDR3 region is CASSVVLAGVVEQYF. In nucleotides, the CDR3 is TGTGCCAGCAGCGTAGTGCTAGCGGGAGTTGTCGAGCAGTACTTC.